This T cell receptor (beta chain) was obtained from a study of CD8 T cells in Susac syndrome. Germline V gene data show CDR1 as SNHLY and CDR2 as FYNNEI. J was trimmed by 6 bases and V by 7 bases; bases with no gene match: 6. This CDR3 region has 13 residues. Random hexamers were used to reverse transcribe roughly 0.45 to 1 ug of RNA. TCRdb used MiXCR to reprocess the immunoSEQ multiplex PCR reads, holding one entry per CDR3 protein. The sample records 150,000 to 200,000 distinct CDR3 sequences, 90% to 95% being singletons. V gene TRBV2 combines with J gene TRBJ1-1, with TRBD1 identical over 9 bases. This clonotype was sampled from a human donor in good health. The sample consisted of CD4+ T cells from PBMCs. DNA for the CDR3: TGTGCCAGCACCGGGACAGGGTACGCTGAAGCTTTCTTT. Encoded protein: CASTGTGYAEAFF.